The clone carrying this TCR beta chain was detected once. Time point here: pretreatment peripheral blood. Patients had urothelial carcinoma that was locally advanced or metastatic. The number of samples from each patient was between 1 and 8, taken pretreatment and on-treatment. In germline, CDR1 is SGHRS, CDR2 YFSETQ. V shed 4 bases, J shed 3 bases, and the junction held 6 bases outside the gene matches. The CDR3 extends over 14 amino acids. This sample is part of a study of PD-L1 blockade in urothelial cancer. Looking at the study overall: Samples came from 3 weeks, at the second dose, and 6 weeks into treatment. The median number of T cells present in blood samples was some 140,000.

Only in-frame clones appear in the TCRdb table, and some are missing; sequencing was by immunoSEQ multiplex PCR. The sample consists of approximately 100,000 clones, 70% to 90% of them appearing once. The sequence was obtained from a woman older than 75 with urothelial cancer. The J gene is TRBJ2-5, the V gene TRBV5-1; 7 positions match TRBD2. Material: PBMCs, obtained around atezolizumab (anti-PD-L1) treatment. The CDR3 nucleotides read TGCGCCAGCAGCCCCCTGGCGGGAGAAGAGACCCAGTACTTC. The encoded protein is CASSPLAGEETQYF. The complete variable domain, with remaining parts taken from reference TRBV5-1 and TRBJ2-5, reads KAGVTQTPRYLIKTRGQQVTLSCSPISGHRSVSWYQQTPGQGLQFLFEYFSETQRNKGNFPGRFSGRQFSNSRSEMNVSTLELGDSALYLCASSPLAGEETQYFGPGTRLLVL.